Sequencing of this T cell receptor beta chain was carried out in a study of technical replicates of blood from several donors. TCRdb keeps only in-frame clones here, not all; method: immunoSEQ multiplex PCR. This sample has tens of thousands of clones; over 85% occur once, and the top ten carry about 4.4%. The count of this clone is one. CDR1 and CDR2 (germline): MNHNS, SASEGT. J was trimmed by 6 bases and V by 5 bases; bases with no gene match: 7. The CDR3 runs to 15 residues. The rearrangement joins TRBV6-1 to TRBJ2-2, with 9 bases that match TRBD1. The receptor was derived from a human donor in good health. Some clones in this sample may be carry-over from other donors' samples. The sample consisted of PBMCs. CDR3 coding DNA: TGTGCCAGCAGTCCCGGGACAGGGAGGCCCGGGGAGCTGTTTTTT. Protein product: CASSPGTGRPGELFF.